The TCR beta chain under discussion was sequenced for a study of blood T cell repertoires in COVID-19. V was cut by 4 bases and J by 2 bases, with 13 bases left in between. This CDR3 is 14 amino acids long. Germline V gene sequence: CDR1 SGDLS, CDR2 YYNGEE. Per the study methods: Scientists estimated how many nucleated cells there were by amplifying reference gene primers. This table comes from immunoSEQ multiplex PCR, and its TCRdb copy is limited to in-frame clones, with some not included. V, J and clone size are those of that table, while D and trimming were read from the DNA. The sample holds approximately 150,000 clones; about four fifths are singletons and the top ten take less than 3.5%.

This TCR was recovered from a woman at least 80 years old with COVID-19, enrolled during active disease. Sequenced material: peripheral blood. The rearrangement uses TRBV9 and TRBJ2-7, with D possibly TRBD1 on 5 matching bases. The CDR3 coding sequence is TGTGCCAGCAGCTTAACGCAGGGCGCCTACGAGCAGTACTTC. Its translation: CASSLTQGAYEQYF.